Below, 14 T cell receptor beta chains from the same sample are listed, as sequenced in a study of T cells in women clearing cervical HPV infection. The method was immunoSEQ multiplex PCR; TCRdb's version includes in-frame clones alone and lacks a portion of them. The record lists approximately 44,000 clones, of which the ten most abundant hold 7.6%. Sequencing was done on a sample of blood buffy coat. These TCRs come from a woman between 18 and 70 years old with a cervical HPV16 infection that either progressed to CIN3+ or cleared (not recorded which).

Worth noting for this clone: The read halts 3 residues ahead of the CDR3 end, with the missing end drawn from the germline J gene. The chain employs TRBV20-1 and TRBJ1-4; D uncertain. V shed 5 bases and J shed 0 bases, with 10 bases lying between them. CDR1 DFQATT and CDR2 SNEGSKA come from the germline V gene (reference sequence). The CDR3 has 14 residues. CDR3 DNA (partial): TGCAGTGCTCTCAAGGGTCCAACTAATGAAAAA. Translated: CSALKGPTNEK. The whole CDR3 reads CSALKGPTNEKLFF.

CDR3 DNA, as far as it was read: TGTGCCAGCAGCTTACGGAGCAATCAGCCC. It yields the protein CASSLRSNQP. The CDR3 reads in full as CASSLRSNQPQHF. The genes are TRBV7-8 and TRBJ1-5; D is uncertain. The missing CDR3 end, 3 residues past where the read stops, is filled in from the germline J gene. V lost 2 bases and J 1 base, leaving 3 bases between the germline ends. This CDR3 region has 13 residues. Germline V gives CDR1 SGHVS, CDR2 FQNEAQ.

With regard to this clone: The read stops 3 residues short of the end of the CDR3; the missing end is completed from the germline J gene. This chain connects TRBV18 to TRBJ2-7; 12 positions match TRBD2. The junction had 6 bases not matched to a gene; V was cut back by 4 bases and J by 5 bases. The CDR3 contains 15 residues. Germline-derived CDR1 and CDR2 are KGHSH and LQKENI. CDR3 sequence reads: CASSLRLAGADEQYF. CDR3 DNA (partial): TGTGCCAGCTCACTTAGACTAGCGGGAGCGGACGAG.

Incomplete CDR3 DNA: TGTGCCATCAGCGGGACAGGGTACGATACG. It codes for CAISGTGYDT. The entire CDR3 protein is CAISGTGYDTQYF. This chain joins TRBV10-3 and TRBJ2-3; 9 nucleotides line up with TRBD1. Coverage ceases 3 residues before the CDR3 finishes, and the germline J gene fills in the end. V lost 6 bases to trimming and J lost 6 bases; unmatched junction nucleotides: 4. The CDR3 spans 13 residues. Germline V gene lookup returns CDR1 ENHRY and CDR2 SYGVKD.

A word on this clone: The read finishes 3 residues shy of the CDR3 end, and the germline J gene is used to complete it. The chain couples TRBV7-2 to TRBJ1-1; D possibly corresponds to TRBD1 (5 bases). This CDR3 contains 14 residues. The V end was cut by 1 base, the J end by 1 base, with 7 bases between. Germline loops: CDR1 SGHTA, CDR2 FQGNSA. This chain's CDR3 is CASSLGTGNTEAFF. The part of the CDR3 DNA that was read is TGTGCCAGCAGCTTAGGTACAGGGAACACTGAA. The full variable domain, rest sourced from reference TRBV7-2 and TRBJ1-1, is GAGVSQSPSNKVTEKGKDVELRCDPISGHTALYWYRQSLGQGLEFLIYFQGNSAPDKSGLPSDRFSAERTGGSVSTLTIQRTQQEDSAVYLCASSLGTGNTEAFFGQGTRLTVV.

Regarding this clone: The read stops 3 residues short of the end of the CDR3; the missing end is completed from the germline J gene. The gene calls are TRBV7-3 and TRBJ2-7; 7 positions agree with TRBD2. The germline gives CDR1 SGHTA, CDR2 FQGTGA. V lost 5 bases to trimming and J lost 4 bases; unmatched junction nucleotides: 8. The CDR3 contains 14 residues. Incomplete CDR3 DNA: TGTGCCAGCAGCCCCGAGCGGGAAGGTTACGAG. Protein: CASSPEREGYE. The full CDR3 protein reads CASSPEREGYEQYF.

A note on this clone: The CDR3 extends 3 residues past the end of the read, so its final part is completed from the germline J gene. The chain has TRBV7-9 and TRBJ2-1; no definite D call. The V and J ends lost 6 bases and 8 bases respectively, with 20 bases between them. From germline, CDR1 is SEHNR and CDR2 FQNEAQ (reference sequence). The CDR3 extends over 15 amino acids. CDR3 residues: CASRTGDAGFYEQFF. CDR3 DNA (partial): TGTGCCAGCAGGACCGGTGACGCAGGTTTTTATGAG.

In the case of this clone: The sequence runs out 3 residues before the end of the CDR3; the remainder is reconstructed from the germline J gene. This sequence joins TRBV5-1 and TRBJ2-3; 7 nucleotides agree with TRBD2. Germline CDR1 SGHRS, CDR2 YFSETQ. The CDR3 loop spans 14 amino acids. Trimming cost V 0 bases and J 4 bases; bases outside gene matches: 2. CDR3 region: CASSLVGGADTQYF. CDR3 DNA (partial): TGCGCCAGCAGCTTGGTTGGGGGGGCAGATACG.

Concerning this clone itself: The read terminates 3 residues ahead of where the CDR3 ends, so the germline J gene completes it. The rearrangement joins TRBV24-1 to TRBJ2-1; 7 positions agree with TRBD1. Losses at the gene ends were 7 bases for V and 9 bases for J; bases not matched to a gene: 5. Germline V CDR1 and CDR2: KGHDR, SFDVKD. This CDR3 has 12 amino acids. This chain's CDR3 is CATRGQFSEQFF. Partial CDR3 DNA: TGTGCCACCAGGGGACAGTTCAGTGAG.

For this clone: Read sequence stops 3 residues before the CDR3 end, and the germline J gene provides the missing end. This chain connects TRBV19 to TRBJ2-1, with a tentative D call TRBD2 (5 bases). Trimming shortened V by 3 bases and J by 4 bases, and 13 bases separated the two germline ends. Looked up from germline, CDR1 is LNHDA and CDR2 is SQIVND (reference sequence). The CDR3 extends over 15 amino acids. The CDR3 reads CASSMVSGRYNEQFF. The part of the CDR3 DNA that was read is TGTGCCAGTAGTATGGTGAGCGGTAGATACAATGAG.

Notes on this clone: Read coverage stops 3 residues before the CDR3 terminus; the germline J gene supplies the remainder. The V call is TRBV29-1, the J call TRBJ2-4; TRBD1 matches 7 bases. Per the germline V gene, CDR1 is SQVTM and CDR2 is ANQGSEA. The V and J ends lost 7 bases and 3 bases, in that order; junction bases with no gene match: 9. The CDR3 totals 14 residues. CDR3 loop: CSAFNRGVKNIQYF. The sequenced CDR3 bases are TGCAGCGCCTTTAACAGGGGTGTCAAAAACATT.

In regard to this clone: Read sequence stops 3 residues before the CDR3 end, and the germline J gene provides the missing end. The rearrangement joins TRBV6-1 to TRBJ2-5, with 8 bases lining up with TRBD2. With V trimmed by 4 bases and J by 3 bases, 10 bases remained unmatched. The V gene's germline CDR1 is MNHNS and CDR2 SASEGT. This CDR3 spans 16 amino acids. The DNA read from the CDR3 is TGTGCCAGCAGTGGAGTGCCGGGACTAGTGAAAGAGACC. It encodes CASSGVPGLVKET. The CDR3 in its entirety is CASSGVPGLVKETQYF.

About this clone: Read sequence stops 3 residues before the CDR3 end, and the germline J gene provides the missing end. This chain uses TRBV6-1 with TRBJ1-1; no firm D call. This CDR3 is built from 14 residues. V lost 3 bases and J 1 base, leaving 9 bases between the germline ends. Germline V CDR1 and CDR2: MNHNS, SASEGT. Incomplete CDR3 DNA: TGTGCCAGCAGTGACGACATATGGAACACTGAA. Translation gives CASSDDIWNTE. From start to end, the CDR3 is CASSDDIWNTEAFF.

Worth noting for this clone: The CDR3 end is not reached by the read, which stops 3 residues before it; the germline J gene fills it in. The chain uses TRBV5-4 and TRBJ2-7, with D possibly being TRBD2 (5 bases). The CDR3 is 12 residues long. V was pared by 2 bases and J by 6 bases, with 9 bases between. Germline assignment: CDR1 SGHNT and CDR2 YYREEE (reference sequence). Incomplete CDR3 DNA: TGTGCCAGCAGCTTTCTAGCAAGCGAG. Encoded protein: CASSFLASE. The CDR3, in full, reads CASSFLASEQYF.